Shown below are 26 T cell receptor beta chains from a single sample sequenced in a study of blood T cell repertoires in COVID-19. TCRdb's table, derived via immunoSEQ multiplex PCR, lists solely in-frame clones and lacks some. The sample holds approximately 150,000 clones; about 89% are singletons and the top ten take around 19%. The sequencing input was peripheral blood. The receptor set was obtained from a man aged 50-60 years with active or convalescent COVID-19.

The table lists this clone with a few counts. J is TRBJ2-1 and V is TRBV6-4; 10 positions agree with TRBD2. The CDR3 is 15 amino acids. Trimming cost V 1 base and J 8 bases; bases outside gene matches: 5. CDR1 is MRHNA and CDR2 is SNTAGT in the germline V gene. For the CDR3, the DNA is TGTGCCAGCAGTGACTTAGCGGGAGGCGCCGATGAGCAGTTCTTC. It yields the protein CASSDLAGGADEQFF.

The chain uses TRBV7-2 and TRBJ2-3; TRBD1 agrees at 10 bases. The CDR3 totals 18 residues. V was pared by 3 bases and J by 5 bases, with 14 bases of the junction left unmatched. Germline loops: CDR1 SGHTA, CDR2 FQGNSA. CDR3 in amino acids: CASSLTGGAVVGRDTQYF. The CDR3 nucleotides are TGTGCCAGCAGCTTGACAGGGGGCGCGGTAGTTGGTAGAGATACGCAGTATTTT.

The gene calls are TRBV27 and TRBJ2-7; D gene ambiguous. CDR1 and CDR2 (germline): MNHEY, SMNVEV (reference sequence). Trimming stripped 4 bases from V and 2 bases from J, with 9 bases between. This CDR3 has 13 residues. The CDR3 coding sequence is TGTGCCAGCAGTTATGGTCAGGCCTACGAGCAGTACTTC. As protein: CASSYGQAYEQYF.

This clone has a single count. This chain connects TRBV5-1 to TRBJ2-3; 10 bases are shared with TRBD2. The junction had 10 bases not matched to a gene; V was cut back by 0 bases and J by 0 bases. Germline V CDR1 and CDR2: SGHRS, YFSETQ. CDR3 length: 19 residues. CDR3 DNA sequence: TGCGCCAGCAGCTTGGCGCTAGCGGGAGTGTCTACTAGCACAGATACGCAGTATTTT. This encodes CASSLALAGVSTSTDTQYF.

The V call is TRBV5-4, the J call TRBJ1-1, with TRBD1 matching over 10 bases. The CDR3 runs to 18 residues. Losses at the gene ends were 4 bases for V and 4 bases for J; bases not matched to a gene: 16. In germline, CDR1 is SGHNT, CDR2 YYREEE (reference sequence). In nucleotides, the CDR3 is TGTGCCAGCAGCAAACCTGGGACAGGGGTGACCGGGCGCACTGAAGCTTTCTTT. This translates into CASSKPGTGVTGRTEAFF.

This clone was seen only once. The rearrangement uses TRBV29-1 and TRBJ2-3, with D unresolved. Germline V gene data show CDR1 as SQVTM and CDR2 as ANQGSEA. This CDR3 contains 12 residues. In DNA, the CDR3 is TGCAGTCTGCGCGCTAGCACAGATACGCAGTATTTT. Translated: CSLRASTDTQYF.

This clone was counted once. J is TRBJ2-7 and V is TRBV6-2 or TRBV6-3; D is uncertain. V lost 0 bases and J lost 2, with 11 bases in between. The germline CDR1 and CDR2 sequences are MNHEY and SVGEGT. CDR3 length: 15 residues. The CDR3 bases are TGTGCCAGCAGTTACTCGCCGGGTTCGGCCTACGAGCAGTACTTC. Protein sequence: CASSYSPGSAYEQYF.

The chain combines TRBV9 with TRBJ1-2, with D perhaps matching TRBD1 (5 bases). The V end was cut by 3 bases, the J end by 4 bases, with 13 bases between. The CDR3 is 14 residues long. The germline CDR1 and CDR2 sequences are SGDLS and YYNGEE. The CDR3 DNA reads as TGTGCCAGCAGCGCCGACGCGGGGGGCTATGGCTACACCTTC. Translated: CASSADAGGYGYTF. Variable domain in full (rest from reference TRBV9 and TRBJ1-2): DSGVTQTPKHLITATGQRVTLRCSPRSGDLSVYWYQQSLDQGLQFLIQYYNGEERAKGNILERFSAQQFPDLHSELNLSSLELGDSALYFCASSADAGGYGYTFGSGTRLTVV.

The rearrangement links TRBV19 to TRBJ2-5; weak D call: TRBD1 (6 bases). This CDR3 spans 14 amino acids. The V and J ends lost 7 bases and 2 bases respectively, with 14 bases between them. From germline, CDR1 is LNHDA and CDR2 SQIVND (reference sequence). In DNA, the CDR3 is TGTGCCAGTACACCGGGGACAAAACAAGAGACCCAGTACTTC. It is translated as CASTPGTKQETQYF.

This clone was picked up one time. The chain uses TRBV19 and TRBJ2-7; 7 bases are a match to TRBD2. This CDR3 spans 13 amino acids. Germline CDR1 is LNHDA and CDR2 is SQIVND (reference sequence). V shed 5 bases and J 2 bases; nucleotides not matched to a gene: 3. CDR3: CASSRREPYEQYF. The CDR3 DNA reads TGTGCCAGTAGTCGGCGGGAGCCCTACGAGCAGTACTTC. The full variable domain, rest sourced from reference TRBV19 and TRBJ2-7, is DGGITQSPKYLFRKEGQNVTLSCEQNLNHDAMYWYRQDPGQGLRLIYYSQIVNDFQKGDIAEGYSVSREKKESFPLTVTSAQKNPTAFYLCASSRREPYEQYFGPGTRLTVT.

This chain links TRBV5-6 with TRBJ1-6; 7 bases align to TRBD1. The CDR3 contains 16 residues. The ends lost 2 bases at V and 3 bases at J; junction bases unmatched: 5. CDR1 and CDR2 (germline): SGHDT, YYEEEE. The chain's CDR3 is CASSFGQALYNSPLHF. The DNA for the CDR3 is TGTGCCAGCAGCTTTGGACAGGCCCTCTATAATTCACCCCTCCACTTT. Based on the CDR3 plus reference TRBV5-6 and TRBJ1-6, the full variable domain is DAGVTQSPTHLIKTRGQQVTLRCSPKSGHDTVSWYQQALGQGPQFIFQYYEEEERQRGNFPDRFSGHQFPNYSSELNVNALLLGDSALYLCASSFGQALYNSPLHFGNGTRLTVT.

The chain joins TRBV7-2 to TRBJ2-3; D unresolved. V was pared by 0 bases and J by 3 bases, with 10 bases between. Germline V gene sequence: CDR1 SGHTA, CDR2 FQGNSA. There are 15 residues in the CDR3. Here the CDR3 reads CASSLASAGTDTQYF. The CDR3 coding sequence is TGTGCCAGCAGCTTAGCGTCGGCAGGTACAGATACGCAGTATTTT.

The rearrangement links TRBV3-1 (or the pseudogene TRBV3-2) to TRBJ2-7; 9 bases match TRBD1. V lost 1 base and J lost 5; bases outside the gene matches: 6. The germline V gene has CDR1 LGHDT and CDR2 YNNKEL (reference sequence). This CDR3 comprises 15 residues. CDR3 sequence reads: CASSQAGTGMHEQYF. DNA for the CDR3: TGTGCCAGCAGCCAAGCGGGGACAGGGATGCACGAGCAGTACTTC.

The chain uses TRBV7-2 and TRBJ2-7, with D perhaps TRBD1 (5 bases). Germline V lookup: CDR1 SGHTA, CDR2 FQGNSA. Trimming left V 10 bases short and J 0 bases short, with 10 bases between. There are 12 residues in the CDR3. The CDR3 coding sequence is TGTGCCACAAGCGACAGCTCCTACGAGCAGTACTTC. The encoded protein is CATSDSSYEQYF.

The chain combines TRBV24-1 with TRBJ1-2; no definite D call. Trimming took 4 bases from V and 3 from J, leaving 8 bases between them. CDR1 and CDR2 (germline): KGHDR, SFDVKD. The CDR3 is made up of 13 amino acids. CDR3: CATSEANYYGYTF. Written as DNA, the CDR3 is TGTGCCACCAGTGAGGCCAATTACTATGGCTACACCTTC.

V and J are TRBV5-5 and TRBJ2-3; TRBD1 agrees at 8 bases. The CDR3 has 16 amino acids. V lost 0 bases, J lost 5 bases, and 8 bases stayed unmatched. Germline CDR1 and CDR2: SGHKS and YYEKEE (reference sequence). In nucleotides, the CDR3 is TGTGCCAGCAGCTTGGAGGGCAGGGGGCCGGTAGATACGCAGTATTTT. It translates to CASSLEGRGPVDTQYF.

This chain joins TRBV6-5 and TRBJ1-3; 11 bases align to TRBD1. The CDR3 is 15 amino acids. In germline, CDR1 is MNHEY, CDR2 SVGAGI. V was pared by 7 bases and J by 8 bases, with 10 bases of the junction left unmatched. The CDR3 DNA follows: TGTGCCAGCACTAGGGACAGGGGGTTGGTTGACACCATATATTTT. Translation: CASTRDRGLVDTIYF.

The rearrangement uses TRBV2 and TRBJ1-1; D not resolved. The germline V and J ends were trimmed by 6 bases and 0 bases, with 11 bases remaining between them. Germline V CDR1 and CDR2: SNHLY, FYNNEI. The CDR3 totals 14 residues. The CDR3 DNA reads as TGTGCCAGCAGGATCGCGGGAGTGAACACTGAAGCTTTCTTT. Translating gives CASRIAGVNTEAFF.

V gene TRBV25-1 combines with J gene TRBJ2-7; 8 nucleotides line up with TRBD1. CDR1 MGHDK and CDR2 SYGVNS come from the germline V gene. The CDR3 runs 15 residues. V was clipped by 5 bases and J by 7 bases; unmatched bases: 13. DNA of the CDR3: TGTGCCAGCAGTTCTCGAGGACAGGGCCTGAAGGAGCAGTACTTC. This sequence encodes CASSSRGQGLKEQYF.

The rearrangement joins TRBV5-8 to TRBJ1-4, with a possible D match to TRBD1 (6 bases). The CDR3 extends over 16 amino acids. The V and J ends lost 4 bases and 7 bases respectively, with 20 bases between them. Germline assignment: CDR1 SGHTS and CDR2 YDEGEE. The chain's CDR3 is CASSRRQVSGAEKLFF. CDR3 DNA sequence: TGTGCCAGCAGCCGCCGACAGGTATCTGGAGCTGAAAAACTGTTTTTT.

This clone was observed a handful of times. The chain links TRBV19 to TRBJ1-2; no clear D. V was clipped by 7 bases and J by 3 bases, with 24 bases between them. The germline CDR1 and CDR2 sequences are LNHDA and SQIVND (reference sequence). The CDR3 length is 17 residues. The CDR3 region is CASIVPRGTRKDYGYTF. In nucleotides, the CDR3 is TGTGCCAGTATTGTGCCACGGGGAACGCGGAAGGACTATGGCTACACCTTC.

The J gene is TRBJ1-2, the V gene TRBV6-1, with D hard to call. V lost 1 base and J lost 0, with 9 bases in between. CDR3 length: 15 residues. Germline V lookup: CDR1 MNHNS, CDR2 SASEGT. The CDR3 nucleotides are TGTGCCAGCAGTGAAGTCCCAGATCCTAACTATGGCTACACCTTC. Its protein is CASSEVPDPNYGYTF.

This clone was observed once. The V gene is TRBV5-4, the J gene TRBJ2-5; D gene uncertain. From germline, CDR1 is SGHNT and CDR2 YYREEE (reference sequence). V was clipped by 2 bases and J by 5 bases, with 13 bases between them. The CDR3 has 14 amino acids. CDR3 bases: TGTGCCAGCAGCTTTAGAGATGGTGTTGAGACCCAGTACTTC. Protein product: CASSFRDGVETQYF.

The rearrangement joins TRBV19 to TRBJ2-1; TRBD2 matches at 11 bases. The CDR3 has 15 amino acids. Germline loops: CDR1 LNHDA, CDR2 SQIVND (reference sequence). V trimming: 6 bases; J trimming: 4 bases; junction bases outside the gene matches: 5. The CDR3 DNA sequence: TGTGCCAGTAGCCCGACTAGCGGGGTTTACAATGAGCAGTTCTTC. Translation: CASSPTSGVYNEQFF.

V is TRBV27 and J is TRBJ1-6, with 12 bases lining up with TRBD1. Germline CDR1 reads MNHEY; CDR2 reads SMNVEV (reference sequence). The CDR3 runs to 15 residues. J gave up 7 bases and V 6 bases, and 4 bases lay outside the gene matches. CDR3 DNA sequence: TGTGCCAGCAGGGCCGGGACAGGGGGCAATTCACCCCTCCACTTT. Translation: CASRAGTGGNSPLHF.

This chain connects TRBV6-6 to TRBJ2-5, with D hard to call. Germline CDR1 is MNHNY and CDR2 is SVGAGI (reference sequence). Trimming cost V 5 bases and J 3 bases, with 4 bases left between them. CDR3 length: 11 amino acids. The CDR3 bases are TGTGCCAGCAGTCTAGAAGAGACCCAGTACTTC. Its translation: CASSLEETQYF.